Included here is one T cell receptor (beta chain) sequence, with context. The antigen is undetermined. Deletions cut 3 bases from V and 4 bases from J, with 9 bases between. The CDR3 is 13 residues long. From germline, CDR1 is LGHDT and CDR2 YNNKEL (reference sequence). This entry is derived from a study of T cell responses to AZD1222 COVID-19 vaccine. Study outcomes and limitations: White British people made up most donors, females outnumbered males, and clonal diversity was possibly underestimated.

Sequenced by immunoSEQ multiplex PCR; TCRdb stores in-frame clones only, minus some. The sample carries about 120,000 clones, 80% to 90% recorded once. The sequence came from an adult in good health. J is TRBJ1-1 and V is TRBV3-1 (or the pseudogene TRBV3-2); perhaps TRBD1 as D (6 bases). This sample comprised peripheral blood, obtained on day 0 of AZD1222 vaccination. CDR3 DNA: TGTGCCAGCAGCCACAGGGACACCACTGAAGCTTTCTTT. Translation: CASSHRDTTEAFF.